The next 10 T cell receptor beta chains were all read from a single sample in a study of blood T cell repertoires in COVID-19. Sequenced by immunoSEQ multiplex PCR; TCRdb stores in-frame clones only, minus some. The sample shows fewer than 400,000 clones, nearly 90% of them seen only once. Sequenced material: peripheral blood. The source is a woman under 40 with COVID-19, enrolled during active disease.

This chain uses TRBV6-2 or TRBV6-3 with TRBJ1-2; D not resolved. V lost 3 bases, J lost 4 bases, and 6 bases lay in between. Looked up from germline, CDR1 is MNHEY and CDR2 is SVGEGT. This CDR3 has 12 residues. In DNA form, the CDR3 reads TGTGCCAGCAGTTATTCCCGCTATGGCTACACCTTC. This sequence encodes CASSYSRYGYTF.

The rearrangement uses TRBV6-6 and TRBJ1-6; 10 bases agree with TRBD1. J gave up 10 bases and V 5 bases, and 8 bases lay outside the gene matches. The germline V gene has CDR1 MNHNY and CDR2 SVGAGI (reference sequence). The CDR3 is 15 amino acids. The CDR3 DNA is TGTGCCAGCAGTCCAGGACAGGGGGAGGCCTCACCCCTCCACTTT. Residues: CASSPGQGEASPLHF.

The chain joins TRBV28 to TRBJ1-1, with D tentatively TRBD1 (5 bases). CDR1 is MDHEN and CDR2 is SYDVKM in the germline V gene. The CDR3 is 14 amino acids. Deletions cut 7 bases from V and 3 bases from J, with 15 bases between. In DNA, the CDR3 is TGTGCCAGCACCATACCGGGGGGATACACTGAAGCTTTCTTT. Translating it yields CASTIPGGYTEAFF.

The rearrangement uses TRBV3-1 (or the pseudogene TRBV3-2) and TRBJ1-2, with D perhaps matching TRBD1 (6 bases). Trimming stripped 4 bases from V and 4 bases from J, with 19 bases between. This CDR3 contains 16 residues. Germline CDR1 reads LGHDT; CDR2 reads YNNKEL (reference sequence). The CDR3 region is CASSLWTAHLTYGYTF. CDR3 coding DNA: TGTGCCAGCAGCCTTTGGACAGCCCACCTCACCTATGGCTACACCTTC.

The chain has TRBV6-5 and TRBJ2-5; 9 bases map to TRBD2. V dropped 2 bases and J dropped 1; count of bases not matched to a gene: 5. The CDR3 consists of 16 residues. Germline V CDR1 and CDR2: MNHEY, SVGAGI. The CDR3 here is CASSYVSGGTQETQYF. CDR3 nucleotide sequence: TGTGCCAGCAGTTACGTAAGCGGGGGGACCCAAGAGACCCAGTACTTC.

CDR3 region: CASSFSGGNEKLFF. Here the CDR3 DNA reads TGTGCCAGCAGCTTTTCAGGGGGGAATGAAAAACTGTTTTTT. This chain links TRBV5-5 with TRBJ1-4, with 7 bases matching TRBD1. Germline trimming cut 2 bases from V and 5 bases from J; bases unmatched to any gene: 3. The CDR3 runs 14 residues. Germline CDR1 and CDR2: SGHKS and YYEKEE (reference sequence). Filled out from reference TRBV5-5 and TRBJ1-4, the complete variable domain reads DAGVTQSPTHLIKTRGQQVTLRCSPISGHKSVSWYQQVLGQGPQFIFQYYEKEERGRGNFPDRFSARQFPNYSSELNVNALLLGDSALYLCASSFSGGNEKLFFGSGTQLSVL.

This chain uses TRBV5-1 with TRBJ2-3; 7 bases line up with TRBD2. The CDR3 contains 15 residues. The germline V gene encodes CDR1 SGHRS and CDR2 YFSETQ. The J segment lost 2 bases and the V segment lost 0 bases, leaving 3 bases of the junction unmatched. The CDR3 protein is CASSLAGLITDTQYF. The CDR3 DNA reads TGCGCCAGCAGCTTGGCGGGACTAATCACAGATACGCAGTATTTT.

The J gene is TRBJ2-7, the V gene TRBV15, with D unresolved. This CDR3 contains 13 residues. Germline CDR1 reads LNHNV; CDR2 reads YYDKDF (reference sequence). V was clipped by 8 bases and J by 4 bases, with 15 bases between them. The chain's CDR3 is CATQVAGRYEQYF. As DNA, the CDR3 is TGTGCCACCCAAGTGGCAGGCCGATACGAGCAGTACTTC.

The rearrangement uses TRBV6-1 and TRBJ1-6, with 9 bases identical to TRBD1. Germline V gene sequence: CDR1 MNHNS, CDR2 SASEGT. V shed 0 bases and J 9 bases; nucleotides not matched to a gene: 3. There are 15 residues in the CDR3. The CDR3 DNA sequence: TGTGCCAGCAGTGAAGCGAGGACAGGGGTTTCACCCCTCCACTTT. Protein: CASSEARTGVSPLHF.

On this clone: Other DNA sequences in this sample translate to the same CDR3. V usage is TRBV11-2 and J usage is TRBJ1-1; the match to TRBD1 covers 8 bases. V was clipped by 5 bases and J by 1 base; unmatched bases: 3. The CDR3 sequence is 14 residues long. CDR1 and CDR2 from the germline V gene are SGHAT and FQNNGV. CDR3 residues: CASSPGTGNTEAFF. DNA for the CDR3: TGTGCCAGCAGCCCTGGGACAGGGAACACTGAAGCTTTCTTT.